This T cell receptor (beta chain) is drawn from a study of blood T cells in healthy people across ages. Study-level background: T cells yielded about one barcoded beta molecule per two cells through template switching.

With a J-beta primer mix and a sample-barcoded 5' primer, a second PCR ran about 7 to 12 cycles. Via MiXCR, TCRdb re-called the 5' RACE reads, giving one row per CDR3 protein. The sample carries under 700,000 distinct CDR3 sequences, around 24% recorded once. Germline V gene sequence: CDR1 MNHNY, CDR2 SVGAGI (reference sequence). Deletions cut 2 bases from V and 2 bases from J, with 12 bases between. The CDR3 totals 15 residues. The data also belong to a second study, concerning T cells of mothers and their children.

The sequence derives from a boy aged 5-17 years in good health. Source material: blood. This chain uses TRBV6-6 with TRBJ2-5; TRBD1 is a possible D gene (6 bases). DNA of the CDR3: TGTGCCAGCAGTTACGGGTCCGGACAGCAAGAGACCCAGTACTTC. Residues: CASSYGSGQQETQYF.